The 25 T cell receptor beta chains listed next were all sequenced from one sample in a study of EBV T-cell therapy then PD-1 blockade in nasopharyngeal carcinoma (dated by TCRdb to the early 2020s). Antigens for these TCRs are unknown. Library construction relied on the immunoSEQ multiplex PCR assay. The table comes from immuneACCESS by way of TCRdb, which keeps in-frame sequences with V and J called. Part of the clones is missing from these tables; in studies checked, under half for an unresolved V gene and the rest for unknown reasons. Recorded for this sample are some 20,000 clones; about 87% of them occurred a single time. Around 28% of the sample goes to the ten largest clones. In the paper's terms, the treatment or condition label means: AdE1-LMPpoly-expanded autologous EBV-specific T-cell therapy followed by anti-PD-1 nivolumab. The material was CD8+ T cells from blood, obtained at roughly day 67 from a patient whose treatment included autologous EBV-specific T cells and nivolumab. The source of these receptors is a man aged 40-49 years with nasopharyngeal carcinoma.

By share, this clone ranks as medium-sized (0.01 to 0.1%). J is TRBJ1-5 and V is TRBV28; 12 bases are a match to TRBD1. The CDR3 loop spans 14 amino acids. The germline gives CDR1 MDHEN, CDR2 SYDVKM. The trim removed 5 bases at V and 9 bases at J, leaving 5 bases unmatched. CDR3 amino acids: CASSPGQGARPQHF. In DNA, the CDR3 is TGTGCCAGCAGTCCGGGACAGGGGGCGAGGCCCCAGCATTTT.

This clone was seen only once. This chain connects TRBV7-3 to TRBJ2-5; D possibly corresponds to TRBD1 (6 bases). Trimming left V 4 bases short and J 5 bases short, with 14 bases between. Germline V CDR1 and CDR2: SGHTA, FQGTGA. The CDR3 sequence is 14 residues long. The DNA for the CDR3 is TGTGCCAGCAGCTCGTCAGGGGCAGGCGAGACCCAGTACTTC. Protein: CASSSSGAGETQYF.

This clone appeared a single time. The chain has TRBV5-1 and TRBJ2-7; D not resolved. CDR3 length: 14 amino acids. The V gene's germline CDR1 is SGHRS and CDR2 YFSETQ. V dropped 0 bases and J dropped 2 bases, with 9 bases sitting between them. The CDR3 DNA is TGCGCCAGCAGCTTGGAGGGTCCTACCTACGAGCAGTACTTC. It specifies CASSLEGPTYEQYF. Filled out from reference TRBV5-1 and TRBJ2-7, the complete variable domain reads KAGVTQTPRYLIKTRGQQVTLSCSPISGHRSVSWYQQTPGQGLQFLFEYFSETQRNKGNFPGRFSGRQFSNSRSEMNVSTLELGDSALYLCASSLEGPTYEQYFGPGTRLTVT.

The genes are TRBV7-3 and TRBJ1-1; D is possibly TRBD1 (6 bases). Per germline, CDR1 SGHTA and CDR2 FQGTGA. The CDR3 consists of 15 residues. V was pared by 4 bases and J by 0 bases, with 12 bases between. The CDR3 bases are TGTGCCAGCAGCTCGGGACAACACATGAACACTGAAGCTTTCTTT. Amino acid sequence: CASSSGQHMNTEAFF.

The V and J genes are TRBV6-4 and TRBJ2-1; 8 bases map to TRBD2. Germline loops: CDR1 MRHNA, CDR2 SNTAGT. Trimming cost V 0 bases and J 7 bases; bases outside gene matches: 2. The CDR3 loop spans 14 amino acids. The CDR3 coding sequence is TGTGCCAGCAGTGACTCTACGGGGGGGAATGAGCAGTTCTTC. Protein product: CASSDSTGGNEQFF.

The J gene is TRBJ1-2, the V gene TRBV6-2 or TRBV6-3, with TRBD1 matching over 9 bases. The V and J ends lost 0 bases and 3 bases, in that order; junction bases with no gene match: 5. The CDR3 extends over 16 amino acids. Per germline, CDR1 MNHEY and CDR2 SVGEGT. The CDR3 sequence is CASSYSPGQGYYGYTF. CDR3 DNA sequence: TGTGCCAGCAGTTACTCACCGGGACAGGGTTACTATGGCTACACCTTC.

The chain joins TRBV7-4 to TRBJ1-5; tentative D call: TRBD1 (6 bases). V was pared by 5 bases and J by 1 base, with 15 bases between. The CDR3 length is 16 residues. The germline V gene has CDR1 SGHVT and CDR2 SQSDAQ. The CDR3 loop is CASSILQGTSNQPQHF. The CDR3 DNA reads TGTGCCAGCAGCATCCTACAGGGAACGAGCAATCAGCCCCAGCATTTT. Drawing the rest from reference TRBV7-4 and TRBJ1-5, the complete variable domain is GAGVSQSPRYKVAKRGRDVALRCDSISGHVTLYWYRQTLGQGSEVLTYSQSDAQRDKSGRPSGRFSAERPERSVSTLKIQRTEQGDSAVYLCASSILQGTSNQPQHFGDGTRLSIL.

The DNA for the CDR3 is TGTGCCAGCAGCCTCAGGGGCCAGAACACTGAAGCTTTCTTT. Its protein is CASSLRGQNTEAFF. The chain employs TRBV27 and TRBJ1-1; tentatively, D is TRBD1 (6 bases). The CDR3 consists of 14 residues. Germline CDR1 reads MNHEY; CDR2 reads SMNVEV (reference sequence). Trimming took off 6 bases at V and 1 base at J, with 12 bases between the two ends.

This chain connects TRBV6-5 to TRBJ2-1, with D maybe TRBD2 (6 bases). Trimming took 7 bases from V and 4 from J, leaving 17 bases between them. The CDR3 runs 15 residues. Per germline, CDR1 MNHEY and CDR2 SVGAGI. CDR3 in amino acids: CASTPKLGGYNEQFF. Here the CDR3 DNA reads TGTGCCAGCACCCCTAAACTCGGAGGGTACAATGAGCAGTTCTTC.

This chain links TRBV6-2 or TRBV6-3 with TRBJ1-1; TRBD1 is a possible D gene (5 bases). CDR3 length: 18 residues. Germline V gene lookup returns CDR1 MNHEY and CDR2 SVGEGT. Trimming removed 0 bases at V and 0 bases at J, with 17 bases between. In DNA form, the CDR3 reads TGTGCCAGCAGTTACTCGCTTTCAGGGACCCTAATGAACACTGAAGCTTTCTTT. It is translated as CASSYSLSGTLMNTEAFF.

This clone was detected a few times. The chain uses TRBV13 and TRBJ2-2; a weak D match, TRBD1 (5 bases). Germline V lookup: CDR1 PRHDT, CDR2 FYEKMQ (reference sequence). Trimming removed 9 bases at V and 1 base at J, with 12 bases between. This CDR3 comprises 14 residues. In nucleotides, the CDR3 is TGTGCCAGTCGGCCTCAGGGGAACACCGGGGAGCTGTTTTTT. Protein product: CASRPQGNTGELFF.

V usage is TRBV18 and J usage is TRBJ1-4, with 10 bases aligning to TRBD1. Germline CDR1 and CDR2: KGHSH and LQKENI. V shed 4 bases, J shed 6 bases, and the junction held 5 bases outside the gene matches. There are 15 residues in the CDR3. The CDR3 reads CASSRTGTGDEKLFF. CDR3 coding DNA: TGTGCCAGCTCACGCACCGGGACAGGGGATGAAAAACTGTTTTTT. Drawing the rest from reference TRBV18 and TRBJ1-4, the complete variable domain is NAGVMQNPRHLVRRRGQEARLRCSPMKGHSHVYWYRQLPEEGLKFMVYLQKENIIDESGMPKERFSAEFPKEGPSILRIQQVVRGDSAAYFCASSRTGTGDEKLFFGSGTQLSVL.

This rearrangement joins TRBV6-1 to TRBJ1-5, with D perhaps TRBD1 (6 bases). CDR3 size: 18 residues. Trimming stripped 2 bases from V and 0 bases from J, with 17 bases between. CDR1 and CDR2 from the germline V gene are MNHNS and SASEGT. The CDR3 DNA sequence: TGTGCCAGCAGTGAAACGATAGGGGGGACTTATAGCAATCAGCCCCAGCATTTT. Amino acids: CASSETIGGTYSNQPQHF.

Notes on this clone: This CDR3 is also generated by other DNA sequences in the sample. In DNA form, the CDR3 reads TGTGCCAGCAGCTTCGGCCTCCCTGGGGAAAAACTGTTTTTT. It yields the protein CASSFGLPGEKLFF. The rearrangement links TRBV5-4 to TRBJ1-4, with unresolved D. The CDR3 spans 14 residues. Germline values: CDR1 SGHNT, CDR2 YYREEE (reference sequence). Trimming stripped 2 bases from V and 8 bases from J, with 13 bases between.

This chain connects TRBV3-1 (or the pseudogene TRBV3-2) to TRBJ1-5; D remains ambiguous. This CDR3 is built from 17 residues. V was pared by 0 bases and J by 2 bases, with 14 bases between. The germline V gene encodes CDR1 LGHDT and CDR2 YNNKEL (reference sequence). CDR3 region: CASSQEEGSPGNQPQHF. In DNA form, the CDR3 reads TGTGCCAGCAGCCAAGAAGAGGGCAGCCCCGGCAATCAGCCCCAGCATTTT.

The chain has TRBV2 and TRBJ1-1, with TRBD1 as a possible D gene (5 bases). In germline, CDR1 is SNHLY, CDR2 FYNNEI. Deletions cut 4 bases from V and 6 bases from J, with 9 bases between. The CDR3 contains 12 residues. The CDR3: CASSGGRPEAFF. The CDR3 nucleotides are TGTGCCAGCAGTGGGGGGAGACCTGAAGCTTTCTTT.

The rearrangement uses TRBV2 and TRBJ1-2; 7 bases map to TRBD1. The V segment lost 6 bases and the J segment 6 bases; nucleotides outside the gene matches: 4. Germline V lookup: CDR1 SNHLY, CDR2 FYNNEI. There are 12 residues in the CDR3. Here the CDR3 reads CASRDQGDGYTF. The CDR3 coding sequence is TGTGCCAGCAGGGATCAGGGGGATGGCTACACCTTC.

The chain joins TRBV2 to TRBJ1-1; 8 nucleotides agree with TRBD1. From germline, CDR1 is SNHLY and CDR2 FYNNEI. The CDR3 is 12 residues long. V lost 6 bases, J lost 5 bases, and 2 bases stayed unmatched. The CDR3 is CASRQGATEAFF. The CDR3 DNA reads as TGTGCCAGCAGGCAGGGGGCGACTGAAGCTTTCTTT.

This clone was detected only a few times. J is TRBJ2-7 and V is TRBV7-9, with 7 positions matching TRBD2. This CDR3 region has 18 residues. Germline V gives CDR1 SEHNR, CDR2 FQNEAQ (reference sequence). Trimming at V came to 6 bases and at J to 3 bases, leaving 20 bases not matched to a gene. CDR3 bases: TGTGCCAGCAGGCCTCCGGGGAGGGGCCCTCTGGGTGGCTACGAGCAGTACTTC. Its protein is CASRPPGRGPLGGYEQYF.

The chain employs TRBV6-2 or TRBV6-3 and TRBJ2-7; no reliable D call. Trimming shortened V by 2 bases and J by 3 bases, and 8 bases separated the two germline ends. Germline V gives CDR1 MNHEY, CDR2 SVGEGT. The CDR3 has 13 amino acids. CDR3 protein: CASSYGLVYEQYF. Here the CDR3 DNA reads TGTGCCAGCAGTTACGGGTTAGTCTACGAGCAGTACTTC.

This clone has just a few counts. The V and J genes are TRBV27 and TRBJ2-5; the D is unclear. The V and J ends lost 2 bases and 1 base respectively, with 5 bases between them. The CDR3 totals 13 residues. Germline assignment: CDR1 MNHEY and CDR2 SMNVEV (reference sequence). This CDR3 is CASSLQFQETQYF. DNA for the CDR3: TGTGCCAGCAGTTTACAGTTCCAAGAGACCCAGTACTTC.

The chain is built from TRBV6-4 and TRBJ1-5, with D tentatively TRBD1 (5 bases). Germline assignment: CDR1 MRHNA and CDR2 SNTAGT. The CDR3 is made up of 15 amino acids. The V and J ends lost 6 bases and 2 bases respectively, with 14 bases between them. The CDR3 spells CASRDEGGGNQPQHF. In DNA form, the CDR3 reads TGTGCCAGCAGGGACGAGGGAGGGGGCAATCAGCCCCAGCATTTT.

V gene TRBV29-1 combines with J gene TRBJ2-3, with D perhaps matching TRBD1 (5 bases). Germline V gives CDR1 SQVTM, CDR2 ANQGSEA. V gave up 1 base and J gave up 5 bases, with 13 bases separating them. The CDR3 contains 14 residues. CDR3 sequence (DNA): TGCAGCGTTGAAGGACAGCCTTCTGGAGATACGCAGTATTTT. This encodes CSVEGQPSGDTQYF.

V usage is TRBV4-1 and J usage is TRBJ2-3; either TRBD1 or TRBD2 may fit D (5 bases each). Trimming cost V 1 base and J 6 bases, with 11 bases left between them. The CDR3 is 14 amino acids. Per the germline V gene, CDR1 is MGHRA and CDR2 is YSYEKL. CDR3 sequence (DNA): TGCGCCAGCAGCCAAGCGGTAGGGGAGGATACGCAGTATTTT. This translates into CASSQAVGEDTQYF.

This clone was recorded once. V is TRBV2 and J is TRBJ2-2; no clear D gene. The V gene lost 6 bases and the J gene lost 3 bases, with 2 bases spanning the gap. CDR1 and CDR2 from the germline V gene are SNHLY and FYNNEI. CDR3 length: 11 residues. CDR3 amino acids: CASRDTGELFF. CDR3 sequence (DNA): TGTGCCAGCAGGGACACCGGGGAGCTGTTTTTT.